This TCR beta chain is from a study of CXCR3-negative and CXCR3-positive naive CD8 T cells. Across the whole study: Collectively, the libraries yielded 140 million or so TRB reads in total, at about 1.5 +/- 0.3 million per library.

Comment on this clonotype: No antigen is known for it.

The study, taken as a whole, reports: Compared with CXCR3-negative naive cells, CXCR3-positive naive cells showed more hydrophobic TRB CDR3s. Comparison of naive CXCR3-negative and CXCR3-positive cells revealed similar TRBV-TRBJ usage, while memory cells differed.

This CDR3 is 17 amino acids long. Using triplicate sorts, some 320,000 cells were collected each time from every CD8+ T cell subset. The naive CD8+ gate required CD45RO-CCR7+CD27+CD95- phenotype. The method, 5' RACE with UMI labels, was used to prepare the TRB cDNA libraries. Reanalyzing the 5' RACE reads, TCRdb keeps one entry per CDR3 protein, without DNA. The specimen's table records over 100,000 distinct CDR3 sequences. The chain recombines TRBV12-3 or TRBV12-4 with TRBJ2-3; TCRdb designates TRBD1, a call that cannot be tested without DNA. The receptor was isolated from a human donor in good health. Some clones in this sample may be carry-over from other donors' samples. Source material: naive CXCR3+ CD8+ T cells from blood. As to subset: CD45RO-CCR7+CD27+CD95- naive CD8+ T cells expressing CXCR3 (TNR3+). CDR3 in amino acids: CASISFRDRRRADTQYF.